This entry lists 18 T cell receptor beta chains sequenced from one sample in a study of regulatory T cells in long-lasting Graves disease. Library construction for TCR beta used iRepertoire HTBI primers and Arm-PCR of CDR3 regions. TCRdb reprocessed the multiplex PCR reads with MiXCR, giving one entry per CDR3 protein. The sample consists of about 610,000 distinct CDR3 sequences, around 16% of them appearing once. Time point reported: newly diagnosed GD, antithyroid drugs for less than 3 months. From RNA extracted from PBMCs, the TCR library was made. These data also featured in a second study, about T cells in Graves' hyperthyroidism and ophthalmopathy.

Sequenced material: peripheral blood mononuclear cells (PBMCs), taken at new diagnosis, from a patient treated with antithyroid drugs. The receptors were gathered from a man between 18 and 35 years old with Graves disease.

The rearrangement links TRBV5-1 to TRBJ2-5, with 7 bases fitting TRBD2. The CDR3 is 13 residues long. Trimming cost V 5 bases and J 4 bases; bases outside gene matches: 5. CDR1 and CDR2 (germline): SGHRS, YFSETQ. The CDR3 region has the DNA TGCGCCAGCAGGGCCTCTAGCGGAGAGACCCAGTACTTC. Encoded protein: CASRASSGETQYF.

The sample holds many counts of this clonotype. The chain is built from TRBV20-1 and TRBJ2-3; D gene unclear. Looked up from germline, CDR1 is DFQATT and CDR2 is SNEGSKA (reference sequence). This CDR3 contains 11 residues. The V gene lost 7 bases and the J gene lost 0 bases, with 5 bases spanning the gap. This CDR3 is CSVASTDTQYF. CDR3 DNA: TGCAGTGTGGCTAGCACAGATACGCAGTATTTT.

This chain uses TRBV7-6 with TRBJ2-1, with D unresolved. Trimming pared 8 bases from V and 3 bases from J, leaving 14 bases between. CDR1 and CDR2 (germline): SGHVS, FNYEAQ. This CDR3 is 14 amino acids long. This CDR3 reads CASSSRTNYNEQFF. CDR3 in DNA: TGTGCCAGCTCGAGCCGGACGAACTACAATGAGCAGTTCTTC.

CDR3 sequence reads: CSARIPVAVYNEQFF. CDR3 bases: TGCAGTGCCCGAATTCCCGTAGCGGTTTACAATGAGCAGTTCTTC. The chain recombines TRBV20-1 with TRBJ2-1, with D maybe TRBD2 (6 bases). The V and J ends lost 6 bases and 4 bases respectively, with 19 bases between them. In germline, CDR1 is DFQATT, CDR2 SNEGSKA (reference sequence). The CDR3 consists of 15 residues.

Of note for this clonotype: A much larger clone lies one base from this, so it may be a read error. This chain joins TRBV12-3 or TRBV12-4 and TRBJ2-4; 7 bases line up with TRBD1. The V segment lost 3 bases and the J segment 9 bases; nucleotides outside the gene matches: 20. The CDR3 totals 18 residues. In DNA, the CDR3 is TGTGCCAGCAGTTTCTACAAGCTGACAGGGATTTTCGAAAGCATTCAGTACTTC. Protein product: CASSFYKLTGIFESIQYF.

This clonotype was observed many times. V is TRBV27 and J is TRBJ1-2, with TRBD1 identical over 7 bases. The germline V gene encodes CDR1 MNHEY and CDR2 SMNVEV (reference sequence). The CDR3 runs to 17 residues. After removal of 4 bases from V and 2 bases from J, the junction contained 13 bases not matched to a gene. CDR3 sequence reads: CASSSLPGTAFNYGYTF. In DNA, the CDR3 is TGTGCCAGCAGTTCTCTCCCGGGGACAGCTTTCAACTATGGCTACACCTTC.

This clonotype was recorded at least ten times. This sequence joins TRBV2 and TRBJ2-3; TRBD2 matches 8 bases. The CDR3 is 13 amino acids. Germline CDR1 SNHLY, CDR2 FYNNEI. Unmatched junction bases numbered 1, after V lost 7 bases and J lost 1 base. CDR3 nucleotide sequence: TGTGCCAGCACTAGCGGGCGCACAGATACGCAGTATTTT. Translating gives CASTSGRTDTQYF.

In this sample, this clonotype turned up many times. This chain joins TRBV28 and TRBJ2-1, with D perhaps matching TRBD2 (5 bases). Trimming left V 3 bases short and J 2 bases short, with 20 bases between. The germline V gene has CDR1 MDHEN and CDR2 SYDVKM. This CDR3 comprises 18 residues. CDR3: CASSFLEERTSTYNEQFF. The CDR3 DNA reads TGTGCCAGCAGTTTTTTGGAGGAGCGGACCAGCACCTACAATGAGCAGTTCTTC.

This clonotype was recorded a few times. This sequence may be a read error, since a much larger clone differs from it by one base. In this CDR3 the conserved last residue, phenylalanine or tryptophan, is missing, so a read error is likely. The rearrangement joins TRBV28 to TRBJ1-1, with TRBD1 matching 10 bases. CDR1 and CDR2 from the germline V gene are MDHEN and SYDVKM. The CDR3 is 15 residues long. With V trimmed by 5 bases and J by 1 base, 4 bases remained unmatched. The chain's CDR3 is CASSGTGVGNTEAFS. CDR3 coding DNA: TGTGCCAGCAGTGGGACAGGGGTAGGGAACACTGAAGCTTTCTCT.

This clonotype was seen many times. The chain couples TRBV2 to TRBJ2-7; no clear D gene. This CDR3 spans 11 amino acids. V was shortened by 10 bases and J by 3 bases, with 10 bases between the two germline ends. The germline V gene has CDR1 SNHLY and CDR2 FYNNEI. The CDR3 region is CANRPYYEQYF. The DNA of the CDR3 is TGTGCCAACCGGCCCTACTACGAGCAGTACTTC.

This clonotype was seen ten or more times. J is TRBJ2-3 and V is TRBV27, with TRBD2 identical over 9 bases. The CDR3 consists of 17 residues. Germline V CDR1 and CDR2: MNHEY, SMNVEV (reference sequence). The trim removed 4 bases at V and 3 bases at J, leaving 11 bases unmatched. This CDR3 is CASSSVLPGLATDTQYF. CDR3 in DNA: TGTGCCAGCAGTTCCGTACTACCGGGACTAGCTACAGATACGCAGTATTTT.

This clonotype was found many times. V usage is TRBV20-1 and J usage is TRBJ1-1; D gene ambiguous. Germline loops: CDR1 DFQATT, CDR2 SNEGSKA (reference sequence). The CDR3 is 13 amino acids. V was pared by 3 bases and J by 2 bases, with 10 bases between. CDR3 amino acids: CSASSGPNTEAFF. Written as DNA, the CDR3 is TGCAGTGCTAGTTCAGGTCCAAACACTGAAGCTTTCTTT.

This clonotype was detected only a few times. In nucleotides, the CDR3 is TGTGCCTGGCAAACCGGGACTGCTGGAAACACCATATATTTT. Amino acid sequence: CAWQTGTAGNTIYF. V gene TRBV30 combines with J gene TRBJ1-3, with D perhaps TRBD1 (5 bases). The CDR3 spans 14 residues. V lost 5 bases, J lost 2 bases, and 13 bases lay in between. CDR1 and CDR2 (germline): GTSNPN, SVGIG (reference sequence).

This clonotype was detected only a few times. This chain links TRBV18 with TRBJ2-4; D is ambiguous. The CDR3 extends over 12 amino acids. Between the trimmed V and J ends, which lost 3 bases and 8 bases, there was a span of 8 bases. The germline V gene encodes CDR1 KGHSH and CDR2 LQKENI. CDR3 sequence reads: CASSPGSDIQYF. CDR3 DNA: TGTGCCAGCTCACCCGGGTCGGACATTCAGTACTTC. Together with reference TRBV18 and TRBJ2-4, the CDR3 gives the full variable domain: NAGVMQNPRHLVRRRGQEARLRCSPMKGHSHVYWYRQLPEEGLKFMVYLQKENIIDESGMPKERFSAEFPKEGPSILRIQQVVRGDSAAYFCASSPGSDIQYFGAGTRLSVL.

This clonotype was seen only a few times. The chain uses TRBV4-1 and TRBJ2-5, with D unclear. V was trimmed by 3 bases and J by 1 base, leaving 6 bases between them. The V gene's germline CDR1 is MGHRA and CDR2 YSYEKL. This CDR3 region has 13 residues. The CDR3 spells CASSQWTQETQYF. CDR3 sequence (DNA): TGCGCCAGCAGCCAGTGGACCCAAGAGACCCAGTACTTC.

This chain links TRBV5-8 with TRBJ2-1, with unresolved D. CDR1 and CDR2 from the germline V gene are SGHTS and YDEGEE. The CDR3 contains 15 residues. V dropped 4 bases and J dropped 6 bases, with 17 bases sitting between them. The CDR3 protein is CASSLGPASRNEQFF. The CDR3 DNA reads TGTGCCAGCAGCCTAGGGCCAGCTTCCCGCAATGAGCAGTTCTTC.

This clonotype was counted at least ten times. CDR3 bases: TGTGCCAGCAGTGAAGTTACGGGACAGGTAGATACGCAGTATTTT. This codes for CASSEVTGQVDTQYF. The chain couples TRBV6-1 to TRBJ2-3; the match to TRBD1 covers 8 bases. V shed 1 base and J 5 bases; nucleotides not matched to a gene: 5. Germline loops: CDR1 MNHNS, CDR2 SASEGT. This CDR3 has 15 amino acids.

This clonotype was counted at least ten times. This chain connects TRBV5-1 to TRBJ2-7; 8 positions agree with TRBD1. The CDR3 loop spans 14 amino acids. V lost 3 bases to trimming and J lost 2 bases; unmatched junction nucleotides: 4. Germline V gene lookup returns CDR1 SGHRS and CDR2 YFSETQ. The CDR3 bases are TGCGCCAGCAGCTCCGACAGGGGAACCTACGAGCAGTACTTC. It encodes CASSSDRGTYEQYF. Complete variable domain (other parts from reference TRBV5-1 and TRBJ2-7): KAGVTQTPRYLIKTRGQQVTLSCSPISGHRSVSWYQQTPGQGLQFLFEYFSETQRNKGNFPGRFSGRQFSNSRSEMNVSTLELGDSALYLCASSSDRGTYEQYFGPGTRLTVT.